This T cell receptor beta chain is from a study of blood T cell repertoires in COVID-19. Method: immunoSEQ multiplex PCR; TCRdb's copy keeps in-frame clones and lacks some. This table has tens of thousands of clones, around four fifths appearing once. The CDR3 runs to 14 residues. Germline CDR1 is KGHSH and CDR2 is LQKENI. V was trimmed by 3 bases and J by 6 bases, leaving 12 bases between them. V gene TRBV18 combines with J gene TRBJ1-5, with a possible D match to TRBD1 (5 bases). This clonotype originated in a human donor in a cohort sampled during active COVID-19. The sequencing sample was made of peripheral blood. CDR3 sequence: CASSPGGQGQPQHF. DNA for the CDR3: TGTGCCAGCTCACCGGGGGGTCAGGGTCAGCCCCAGCATTTT.